The rows below give T cell receptor beta chains drawn from one sample of a study of blood T cell repertoires in COVID-19. Sequenced by immunoSEQ multiplex PCR; TCRdb stores in-frame clones only, minus some. The table lists about 76,000 clones, more than 90% of them singletons. Sequences were obtained from peripheral blood. All receptors come from a human donor in a cohort sampled during active COVID-19. CDR3s include the opening cysteine and the closing phenylalanine or tryptophan. Each record gives: V gene, J gene, clone size, D gene, CDR3 protein, CDR3 DNA. D genes are given only for firm matches. Clone size is not always given. Where it is, it says once, few, many or a class for expanded clones.

TRBV27,TRBJ2-1,.,TRBD2,CASSSGLAGVNEQFF,TGTGCCAGCAGTTCGGGACTAGCGGGAGTAAATGAGCAGTTCTTC
TRBV19,TRBJ1-4,few,TRBD1,CASSSPYRGSDEKLFF,TGTGCCAGTAGTTCACCATACAGGGGGAGTGATGAAAAACTGTTTTTT
TRBV6-5,TRBJ2-7,.,.,CASKTSRGFSYEQYF,TGTGCCAGCAAAACCTCCAGGGGCTTCTCCTACGAGCAGTACTTC
TRBV30,TRBJ2-1,.,TRBD2,CAWSVAGVEQFF,TGTGCCTGGAGTGTAGCGGGAGTTGAGCAGTTCTTC
TRBV19,TRBJ2-1,.,TRBD2,CASTLTSGRRNEQFF,TGTGCCAGTACTTTGACTAGCGGGAGACGTAATGAGCAGTTCTTC
TRBV9,TRBJ1-3,.,.,CASSPTSGNTIYF,TGTGCCAGCAGCCCTACCTCTGGAAACACCATATATTTT
TRBV21-1,TRBJ2-7,.,.,CASSLGEEEASYEQYF,TGTGCCAGCAGCTTGGGGGAGGAGGAGGCCTCCTACGAGCAGTACTTC
TRBV27,TRBJ1-5,once,.,CASRPRGGSGGNQPQHF,TGTGCCAGCAGGCCCAGGGGTGGGAGTGGTGGCAATCAGCCCCAGCATTTT
TRBV28,TRBJ2-2,.,TRBD2,CASSLPYTSGSFSGELFF,TGTGCCAGCAGTTTACCATACACTAGCGGGAGTTTCTCCGGGGAGCTGTTTTTT
TRBV6-1,TRBJ2-5,.,.,CASSEEGLKTQYF,TGTGCCAGCAGTGAAGAGGGGTTGAAGACCCAGTACTTC
TRBV12-3/TRBV12-4,TRBJ2-5,.,.,CASSFLETQYF,TGTGCCAGCAGTTTTCTAGAGACCCAGTACTTC
TRBV29-1,TRBJ1-6,.,TRBD1,CSARTGPYSPLHF,TGCAGCGCCAGGACAGGTCCCTATTCACCCCTCCACTTT
TRBV5-6,TRBJ2-5,.,TRBD2,CASSLGGRWSGGETQYF,TGTGCCAGCAGCTTGGGTGGCAGATGGAGCGGGGGAGAGACCCAGTACTTC
TRBV9,TRBJ2-1,.,.,CASSAPLSGEQFF,TGTGCCAGCAGCGCCCCCCTCTCGGGTGAGCAGTTCTTC
TRBV18,TRBJ2-1,many,.,CASSPIIANEQFF,TGTGCCAGCTCACCAATTATAGCCAATGAGCAGTTCTTC
TRBV28,TRBJ1-6,few,TRBD1,CASSTTGTGSSPLHF,TGTGCCAGCAGCACAACCGGGACAGGGAGTTCACCCCTCCACTTT
TRBV10-3,TRBJ2-7,.,.,CAISESGRTYEQYF,TGTGCCATCAGTGAGTCGGGCAGAACCTACGAGCAGTACTTC
TRBV24-1,TRBJ2-1,.,.,CATSDPTRDHNEQFF,TGTGCCACCAGTGACCCGACTAGAGACCACAATGAGCAGTTCTTC
TRBV7-9,TRBJ2-7,.,.,CASSGWETAEDDEQYF,TGTGCCAGCAGCGGATGGGAAACAGCGGAGGACGACGAGCAGTACTTC
TRBV20-1,TRBJ1-2,.,.,CSVTGHYGYTF,TGCAGTGTTACAGGCCACTATGGCTACACCTTC
TRBV5-1,TRBJ1-4,.,TRBD1,CASSQEPTGNTNEKLFF,TGCGCCAGCAGCCAGGAACCGACAGGGAATACTAATGAAAAACTGTTTTTT
TRBV14,TRBJ2-1,.,.,CASSPIAGFRYNEQFF,TGTGCCAGCAGCCCCATAGCCGGATTTCGATACAATGAGCAGTTCTTC
TRBV7-2,TRBJ2-7,.,TRBD2,CASSLTSGGVQEQYF,TGTGCCAGCAGCTTAACTAGCGGGGGGGTGCAAGAGCAGTACTTC
TRBV19,TRBJ2-7,.,.,CASSMRTKDEQYF,TGTGCCAGTAGTATGCGGACTAAAGACGAGCAGTACTTC
TRBV27,TRBJ1-1,.,TRBD1,CASRQTPGGSEAFF,TGTGCCAGCAGACAGACCCCAGGGGGCTCTGAAGCTTTCTTT
TRBV5-1,TRBJ1-2,.,.,CASSYDPRPYGYTF,TGCGCCAGCAGTTACGACCCGAGGCCCTATGGCTACACCTTC
TRBV5-1,TRBJ2-7,.,.,CASSLASSSYEQYF,TGCGCCAGCAGCTTGGCCTCTAGCTCCTACGAGCAGTACTTC
TRBV19,TRBJ2-7,.,TRBD1,CASSIGPGGPYEQYF,TGTGCCAGTAGTATAGGCCCAGGGGGCCCCTACGAGCAGTACTTC
TRBV7-8,TRBJ2-3,.,TRBD2,CASSLRLAGEFTDTQYF,TGTGCCAGCAGCTTAAGGTTGGCGGGAGAATTCACAGATACGCAGTATTTT
TRBV6-1,TRBJ2-5,once,.,CASSDRQTVYF,TGTGCCAGCAGTGACCGGCAGACAGTGTACTTC
TRBV27,TRBJ2-3,.,.,CASSSPLRTDTQYF,TGTGCCAGCAGTTCCCCACTCCGTACAGATACGCAGTATTTT
TRBV28,TRBJ2-5,.,TRBD2,CASIKAGGETQYF,TGTGCCAGCATTAAGGCGGGGGGGGAGACCCAGTACTTC
TRBV25-1,TRBJ2-2,.,TRBD2,CASSEFGREGNTGELFF,TGTGCCAGCAGTGAATTCGGGCGGGAGGGGAACACCGGGGAGCTGTTTTTT
TRBV27,TRBJ2-7,.,TRBD2,CASSPSGRASGEQYF,TGTGCCAGCAGTCCGAGCGGGAGGGCCTCAGGCGAGCAGTACTTC
TRBV7-3,TRBJ1-5,few,.,CASSLAATESNQPQHF,TGTGCCAGCAGCTTAGCGGCGACAGAGAGCAATCAGCCCCAGCATTTT
TRBV7-6,TRBJ1-2,.,.,CASSPDPGAADGYTF,TGTGCCAGCAGCCCTGACCCAGGGGCTGCCGATGGCTACACCTTC
TRBV5-4,TRBJ2-1,.,TRBD1,CASSPRGQGYNEQFF,TGTGCCAGCAGCCCCCGGGGACAGGGTTACAATGAGCAGTTCTTC
TRBV28,TRBJ1-6,few,.,CASSFRTGVSYNSPLHF,TGTGCCAGCAGTTTCCGGACGGGGGTCTCCTATAATTCACCCCTCCACTTT
TRBV27,TRBJ2-2,.,.,CASSLSSIGGPFVSNTGELFF,TGTGCCAGCAGTTTATCGAGCATAGGAGGCCCGTTCGTTTCGAACACCGGGGAGCTGTTTTTT
TRBV4-2,TRBJ2-3,.,TRBD1,CASSQAGTETDTQYF,TGTGCCAGCAGCCAAGCCGGGACAGAGACAGATACGCAGTATTTT
TRBV6-5,TRBJ2-7,.,TRBD1,CASSYYRDRGDEQYF,TGTGCCAGCAGTTACTACCGGGACAGGGGAGACGAGCAGTACTTC
TRBV4-3,TRBJ2-2,once,.,CASSQGRRDTGELFF,TGCGCCAGCAGCCAGGGGAGAAGGGACACCGGGGAGCTGTTTTTT
TRBV4-3,TRBJ1-2,.,.,CASSQGEFYGYTF,TGCGCCAGCAGCCAAGGCGAGTTCTATGGCTACACCTTC
TRBV29-1,TRBJ2-1,.,TRBD2,CSVEKRGSYNEQFF,TGCAGCGTTGAGAAGCGGGGCTCCTACAATGAGCAGTTCTTC
TRBV10-3,TRBJ2-7,.,TRBD1,CAIRGRPGTGARDEQYF,TGTGCCATCAGGGGTCGACCCGGGACAGGGGCACGGGACGAGCAGTACTTC
TRBV5-1,TRBJ2-7,.,TRBD1,CASSPGTGDYEQYF,TGCGCCAGCAGCCCCGGGACAGGGGACTACGAGCAGTACTTC
TRBV7-3,TRBJ2-1,.,.,CASRQGGALYNEQFF,TGTGCCAGCAGGCAAGGCGGGGCTCTCTACAATGAGCAGTTCTTC
TRBV5-1,TRBJ2-7,.,.,CASSPGQHSSYEQYF,TGCGCCAGCAGCCCCGGACAGCATAGCTCCTACGAGCAGTACTTC
TRBV27,TRBJ2-7,.,.,CASRTLDFNEQYF,TGTGCCAGCAGGACACTAGATTTCAACGAGCAGTACTTC
TRBV7-8,TRBJ2-2,.,.,CASSTEAANTGELFF,TGTGCCAGCAGCACTGAAGCTGCGAACACCGGGGAGCTGTTTTTT
TRBV28,TRBJ1-3,.,.,CASSLTARGTGNTIYF,TGTGCCAGCAGTTTGACGGCCCGGGGGACTGGAAACACCATATATTTT
TRBV6-1,TRBJ1-1,.,TRBD1,CASSGPGTGPYTEAFF,TGTGCCAGCAGTGGGCCCGGGACAGGGCCATACACTGAAGCTTTCTTT